This T cell receptor beta chain was found in a study of beta chain features in type 1 diabetes. General observations from the study: Type 1 diabetes patients showed a moderate but significant shortening of TCRB CDR3s in all four CD4+ subsets.

CDR1 and CDR2 (germline): LNHDA, SQIVND (reference sequence). The CDR3 is made up of 14 amino acids. Trimming took 11 bases from V and 7 from J; bases not matched to a gene: 7. Isolated RNA was reverse transcribed in full, so expressed TCRB transcripts were sequenced. Sequenced by immunoSEQ multiplex PCR; TCRdb stores in-frame clones only, minus some. The sample holds about 45,000 clones, roughly 68% seen once. This clone was counted only a few times. No antigen is known for it. The chain is built from TRBV19 and TRBJ2-1; 14 positions agree with TRBD2. Sequencing used Tregs from blood. This sequence originates from a woman younger than 30 with type 1 diabetes. The chain's CDR3 is CASSGTSGRNEQFF. CDR3 DNA: TGTGCCTCCTCCGGGACTAGCGGGAGAAATGAGCAGTTCTTC.